Following are 25 T cell receptor beta chains from one sample sequenced in a study of blood T cell repertoires in COVID-19. The protocol was immunoSEQ multiplex PCR, while the TCRdb copy is restricted to in-frame clones and leaves out a portion. The table shows fewer than 450,000 clones, with about 88% occurring only once. The specimen was PBMCs or T cells enriched from blood (not recorded which). Receptor source: a woman in her twenties or thirties who had recovered from COVID-19.

The chain employs TRBV2 and TRBJ1-1; D uncertain. The germline V and J ends were trimmed by 5 bases and 4 bases, with 11 bases remaining between them. CDR3 length: 13 residues. The germline gives CDR1 SNHLY, CDR2 FYNNEI. The CDR3 here is CASSFRPGTEAFF. In DNA, the CDR3 is TGTGCCAGCAGTTTTCGCCCGGGCACTGAAGCTTTCTTT.

This clone was seen just once. The J gene is TRBJ1-2, the V gene TRBV2, with D perhaps matching TRBD1 (5 bases). The CDR3 is made up of 14 amino acids. Germline CDR1 is SNHLY and CDR2 is FYNNEI. Trimming shortened V by 3 bases and J by 3 bases, and 11 bases separated the two germline ends. CDR3 DNA sequence: TGTGCCAGCAGTGAGGTTCGCAGGGACTATGGCTACACCTTC. Protein: CASSEVRRDYGYTF. Together with reference TRBV2 and TRBJ1-2, the CDR3 gives the full variable domain: EPEVTQTPSHQVTQMGQEVILRCVPISNHLYFYWYRQILGQKVEFLVSFYNNEISEKSEIFDDQFSVERPDGSNFTLKIRSTKLEDSAMYFCASSEVRRDYGYTFGSGTRLTVV.

Turning to this clone: Other DNA sequences in the same sample also yield this CDR3. This chain joins TRBV28 and TRBJ1-1; unclear D gene. Germline V gene data show CDR1 as MDHEN and CDR2 as SYDVKM. The CDR3 consists of 12 residues. Trimming took off 2 bases at V and 1 base at J, with 2 bases between the two ends. The CDR3 sequence is CASSLRNTEAFF. The CDR3 DNA reads TGTGCCAGCAGTTTACGGAACACTGAAGCTTTCTTT.

The chain employs TRBV4-1 and TRBJ1-5; D perhaps matches TRBD1 (5 bases). There are 18 residues in the CDR3. V dropped 10 bases and J dropped 2 bases, with 27 bases sitting between them. CDR1 is MGHRA, CDR2 YSYEKL, per germline. CDR3 sequence (DNA): TGCGCCACGAGGTCGGGGGAACCGAGGGGTTACGGCAATCAGCCCCAGCATTTT. It codes for CATRSGEPRGYGNQPQHF.

The chain recombines TRBV9 with TRBJ2-7, with 7 nucleotides matching TRBD2. The CDR3 is 15 amino acids. From germline, CDR1 is SGDLS and CDR2 YYNGEE. The junction had 7 bases not matched to a gene; V was cut back by 4 bases and J by 0 bases. CDR3 nucleotides: TGTGCCAGCAGCAGCGGGGAGGGTTTCTCCTACGAGCAGTACTTC. Its translation: CASSSGEGFSYEQYF.

This clone was detected a few times. The chain couples TRBV21-1 to TRBJ1-1; the table's D gene call, TRBD1, was not cross checked with the DNA. TRBV21-1 is reported as a pseudogene. The CDR3 covers 13 residues. CDR3 sequence reads: CASIRTENTEAFF. The CDR3 DNA reads TGTGCCAGCATTAGGACAGAGAACACTGAAGCTTTCTTT.

The rearrangement joins TRBV19 to TRBJ1-5, with unresolved D. Trimming pared 6 bases from V and 3 bases from J, leaving 9 bases between. Per germline, CDR1 LNHDA and CDR2 SQIVND (reference sequence). The CDR3 length is 13 residues. The CDR3 nucleotides read TGTGCCAGTAGGAGGCGAGACAATCAGCCCCAGCATTTT. Translating gives CASRRRDNQPQHF.

The J gene is TRBJ1-1, the V gene TRBV5-1, with D perhaps matching TRBD1 (6 bases). Germline CDR1 reads SGHRS; CDR2 reads YFSETQ. The CDR3 extends over 14 amino acids. V was pared by 6 bases and J by 3 bases, with 15 bases between. The CDR3 coding sequence is TGCGCCAGCACCCTAACACAGGGATACACTGAAGCTTTCTTT. Its protein is CASTLTQGYTEAFF.

The genes are TRBV6-5 and TRBJ2-1; 9 nucleotides line up with TRBD2. Germline V CDR1 and CDR2: MNHEY, SVGAGI. V lost 7 bases to trimming and J lost 15 bases; unmatched junction nucleotides: 16. The CDR3 runs to 14 residues. The CDR3 nucleotides are TGTGCCAGCACCACTTCCGGGACTAGCCCCTCGCCGTTCTTC. It yields the protein CASTTSGTSPSPFF.

V is TRBV28 and J is TRBJ1-2, with D possibly matching TRBD1 (6 bases). Germline CDR1 and CDR2: MDHEN and SYDVKM. This CDR3 is built from 14 residues. The germline V and J ends were trimmed by 7 bases and 4 bases, with 16 bases remaining between them. The CDR3 DNA reads TGTGCCAGCACCACTACAGGGCTTGGCTATGGCTACACCTTC. Residues: CASTTTGLGYGYTF.

Only one count was recorded for this clone. The conserved closing phenylalanine or tryptophan is absent in this CDR3, likely reflecting a read error. No DNA is shown, since the ends of the CDR3 on it are uncertain; the CDR3 is the one TCRdb lists. The genes are TRBV19 and TRBJ1-2. CDR1 is LNHDA and CDR2 is SQIVND in the germline V gene (reference sequence). The CDR3 comprises 9 residues, both ends counted. The CDR3 sequence is CASSIRGVG.

The chain uses TRBV6-5 and TRBJ1-1; the match to TRBD1 covers 8 bases. This CDR3 has 14 residues. V dropped 6 bases and J dropped 4; count of bases not matched to a gene: 7. Germline CDR1 and CDR2: MNHEY and SVGAGI. The DNA of the CDR3 is TGTGCCAGCAGCACGACAGGGGACTTCACTGAAGCTTTCTTT. Its protein is CASSTTGDFTEAFF.

This chain links TRBV28 with TRBJ2-7; 11 nucleotides align to TRBD2. The J segment lost 3 bases and the V segment lost 3 bases, leaving 4 bases of the junction unmatched. Germline CDR1 is MDHEN and CDR2 is SYDVKM. The CDR3 length is 15 residues. This CDR3 reads CASSLTSGAIYEQYF. CDR3 in DNA: TGTGCCAGCAGTTTGACTAGCGGGGCGATCTACGAGCAGTACTTC.

DNA of the CDR3: TGTGCCAGCAGCTTGTTCAGGGGGTCGAATGAAAAACTGTTTTTT. It is translated as CASSLFRGSNEKLFF. The chain uses TRBV5-6 and TRBJ1-4; 7 bases align to TRBD1. The CDR3 sequence is 15 residues long. Germline CDR1 reads SGHDT; CDR2 reads YYEEEE. V lost 1 base, J lost 5 bases, and 5 bases stayed unmatched.

This clone was counted between two and nine times. The chain links TRBV2 to TRBJ2-7; no clear D gene. Germline CDR1 SNHLY, CDR2 FYNNEI. The CDR3 is 16 residues long. Trimming left V 7 bases short and J 1 base short, with 20 bases between. In DNA, the CDR3 is TGTGCCAGCACCCATCCTTTTCTGGTCGGTTCCTACGAGCAGTACTTC. It codes for CASTHPFLVGSYEQYF.

V usage is TRBV3-1 (or the pseudogene TRBV3-2) and J usage is TRBJ2-7, with D tentatively TRBD1 (5 bases). V shed 1 base and J shed 2 bases, with 12 bases lying between them. The CDR3 spans 15 residues. Germline V gene data show CDR1 as LGHDT and CDR2 as YNNKEL (reference sequence). The CDR3 nucleotides read TGTGCCAGCAGCCAAGGGAGACAGTGGACCTACGAGCAGTACTTC. As protein: CASSQGRQWTYEQYF.

This clone occurred once. The genes are TRBV18 and TRBJ1-4, with 8 bases matching TRBD1. The V segment lost 2 bases and the J segment 7 bases; nucleotides outside the gene matches: 9. The CDR3 is made up of 16 amino acids. Germline V gene data show CDR1 as KGHSH and CDR2 as LQKENI. The CDR3 sequence: CASSPGTGDPSEKLFF. The CDR3 DNA reads TGTGCCAGCTCACCAGGGACAGGCGACCCCTCTGAAAAACTGTTTTTT.

This sequence joins TRBV2 and TRBJ1-5; D call uncertain. Per germline, CDR1 SNHLY and CDR2 FYNNEI. This CDR3 is built from 12 residues. V shed 5 bases and J shed 7 bases, with 9 bases lying between them. CDR3 bases: TGTGCCAGCAGTCCGGAGGGACAGCCCCAGCATTTT. Its protein is CASSPEGQPQHF. Drawing the rest from reference TRBV2 and TRBJ1-5, the complete variable domain is EPEVTQTPSHQVTQMGQEVILRCVPISNHLYFYWYRQILGQKVEFLVSFYNNEISEKSEIFDDQFSVERPDGSNFTLKIRSTKLEDSAMYFCASSPEGQPQHFGDGTRLSIL.

V gene TRBV5-6 combines with J gene TRBJ1-2; 8 positions match TRBD1. Germline lookup yields CDR1 SGHDT and CDR2 YYEEEE. The junction had 6 bases not matched to a gene; V was cut back by 5 bases and J by 3 bases. This CDR3 spans 14 amino acids. CDR3 bases: TGTGCCAGCAGTTTTATGACAGGGGACTATGGCTACACCTTC. Its translation is CASSFMTGDYGYTF.

This sequence joins TRBV5-1 and TRBJ2-5, with 10 bases lining up with TRBD1. Germline CDR1 SGHRS, CDR2 YFSETQ. V lost 4 bases and J lost 5; bases outside the gene matches: 5. The CDR3 has 14 amino acids. The CDR3 here is CASSLGTGDETQYF. In DNA, the CDR3 is TGCGCCAGCAGCCTCGGGACAGGGGATGAGACCCAGTACTTC.

CDR3 region: CASSHPGGRPQHF. Here the CDR3 DNA reads TGCGCCAGCAGCCATCCCGGGGGGCGGCCCCAGCATTTT. The chain recombines TRBV4-1 with TRBJ1-5; D possibly corresponds to TRBD1 (6 bases). This CDR3 region has 13 residues. Per germline, CDR1 MGHRA and CDR2 YSYEKL. The V end was cut by 3 bases, the J end by 9 bases, with 12 bases between.

In nucleotides, the CDR3 is TGTGCCAGCAGCCCTCCGACGGGGTTTCTGGACTATGGCTACACCTTC. It is translated as CASSPPTGFLDYGYTF. The chain links TRBV21-1 to TRBJ1-2. TRBV21-1 is reported as a pseudogene. The CDR3 extends over 16 amino acids.

J is TRBJ1-1 and V is TRBV18; D call uncertain. The CDR3 is made up of 13 amino acids. V was pared by 3 bases and J by 1 base, with 6 bases between. Germline V lookup: CDR1 KGHSH, CDR2 LQKENI. This CDR3 is CASSPDWNTEAFF. CDR3 coding DNA: TGTGCCAGCTCACCCGACTGGAACACTGAAGCTTTCTTT.

The V and J genes are TRBV19 and TRBJ1-1; weak D call: TRBD1 (6 bases). Germline V CDR1 and CDR2: LNHDA, SQIVND (reference sequence). The CDR3 has 15 amino acids. V gave up 8 bases and J gave up 0 bases, with 16 bases separating them. In DNA form, the CDR3 reads TGTGCCAGTGGGGGGGCAGCAAAAATGAACACTGAAGCTTTCTTT. Protein product: CASGGAAKMNTEAFF.

The J gene is TRBJ1-4, the V gene TRBV7-2, with 9 bases lining up with TRBD1. Unmatched junction bases numbered 4, after V lost 5 bases and J lost 0 bases. The CDR3 spans 16 residues. Germline V gene data show CDR1 as SGHTA and CDR2 as FQGNSA. The CDR3 spells CASSEDRGATNEKLFF. The CDR3 nucleotides read TGTGCCAGCAGCGAGGACAGGGGTGCAACTAATGAAAAACTGTTTTTT.